This TCR beta chain came from a study of T cell responses to AZD1222 COVID-19 vaccine. The ends were cut back, 1 base at V and 1 base at J, with 10 bases in the middle. The CDR3 covers 15 residues. CDR1 and CDR2 from the germline V gene are LNHNV and YYDKDF (reference sequence). Measured with immunoSEQ multiplex PCR; TCRdb has only the in-frame clones, and not every one. The sample includes approximately 110,000 clones, more than 90% of them seen just once. The study's findings and limits: Spike-specific TCR depth and breadth grew after two AZD1222 doses. Repertoires were obtained solely post-peak T cell response. Reportedly, close to half of spike-specific TCRs are directed against unmutated variant regions.

About this clone itself: What it recognizes is unknown.

The gene calls are TRBV15 and TRBJ1-1; D not resolved. The receptor's source is an adult in good health. Sequenced here: peripheral blood, sampled on day 0 of AZD1222 vaccination. CDR3: CATSRGRIANTEAFF. The CDR3 bases are TGTGCCACCAGCAGAGGGAGGATTGCGAACACTGAAGCTTTCTTT.